This T cell receptor beta chain is from a study of blood T cell repertoires in COVID-19. Turning to the study itself: Sample material is recorded as cDNA or gDNA derived from T cells, B-cell-depleted T cells, or PBMCs.

The method was immunoSEQ multiplex PCR; TCRdb's version includes in-frame clones alone and lacks a portion of them. The data show roughly 300,000 clones, 70% to 90% seen once. V was pared by 3 bases and J by 3 bases, with 11 bases between. The CDR3 runs to 14 residues. Per germline, CDR1 MNHNS and CDR2 SASEGT. The sample comprised PBMCs or T cells enriched from blood (not recorded which). This clonotype originated in a woman aged 25 to 39 who had recovered from COVID-19. The gene calls are TRBV6-1 and TRBJ1-1, with D perhaps matching TRBD1 (5 bases). DNA of the CDR3: TGTGCCAGCAGTGATAAAGGGGCCTACACTGAAGCTTTCTTT. Translating gives CASSDKGAYTEAFF.